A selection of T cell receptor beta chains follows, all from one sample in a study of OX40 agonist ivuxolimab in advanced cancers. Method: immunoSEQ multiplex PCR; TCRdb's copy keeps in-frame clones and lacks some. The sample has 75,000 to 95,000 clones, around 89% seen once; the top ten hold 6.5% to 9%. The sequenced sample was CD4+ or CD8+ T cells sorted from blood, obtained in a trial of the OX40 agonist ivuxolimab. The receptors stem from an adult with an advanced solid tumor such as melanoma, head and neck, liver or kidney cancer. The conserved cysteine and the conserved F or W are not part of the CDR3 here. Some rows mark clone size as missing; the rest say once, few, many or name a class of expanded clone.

CDR3 protein: ASLNQLAGDLYEQY; V gene: TRBV6-6; J gene: TRBJ2-7; CDR3 length: 14; clone size: -
CDR3 protein: ASSASVASHADTQY; V gene: TRBV11-1; J gene: TRBJ2-3; CDR3 length: 14; clone size: -
CDR3 protein: ASSPGPPTNEKLF; V gene: TRBV7-9; J gene: TRBJ1-4; CDR3 length: 13; clone size: -
CDR3 protein: ASSQVTDTQY; V gene: TRBV14; J gene: TRBJ2-3; CDR3 length: 10; clone size: once
CDR3 protein: ASSLDRAAGTDTQY; V gene: TRBV28; J gene: TRBJ2-3; CDR3 length: 14; clone size: -
CDR3 protein: ASRGDTKNIQY; V gene: TRBV2; J gene: TRBJ2-4; CDR3 length: 11; clone size: -
CDR3 protein: ASSTGQGVETQY; V gene: TRBV19; J gene: TRBJ2-5; CDR3 length: 12; clone size: -
CDR3 protein: ASGQGSYNEQF; V gene: TRBV18; J gene: TRBJ2-1; CDR3 length: 11; clone size: -
CDR3 protein: ASSPRRVGETQY; V gene: TRBV18; J gene: TRBJ2-5; CDR3 length: 12; clone size: -
CDR3 protein: ASSEAPEGAGGYT; V gene: TRBV6-1; J gene: TRBJ1-2; CDR3 length: 13; clone size: -
CDR3 protein: AISESATGVTEAF; V gene: TRBV10-3; J gene: TRBJ1-1; CDR3 length: 13; clone size: -
CDR3 protein: ASSTDRVTQPQH; V gene: TRBV7-9; J gene: TRBJ1-5; CDR3 length: 12; clone size: -
CDR3 protein: ASSYSLTANTEAF; V gene: TRBV6-5; J gene: TRBJ1-1; CDR3 length: 13; clone size: once
CDR3 protein: ASSKTYRGTSSYEQY; V gene: TRBV19; J gene: TRBJ2-7; CDR3 length: 15; clone size: -
CDR3 protein: ASSRRDRVDYGYT; V gene: TRBV5-1; J gene: TRBJ1-2; CDR3 length: 13; clone size: -
CDR3 protein: ATSPDPVSYEQY; V gene: TRBV6-6; J gene: TRBJ2-7; CDR3 length: 12; clone size: -
CDR3 protein: ASSGLTTYEQY; V gene: TRBV11-3; J gene: TRBJ2-7; CDR3 length: 11; clone size: -
CDR3 protein: ASSYLASGDHEQF; V gene: TRBV6-6; J gene: TRBJ2-1; CDR3 length: 13; clone size: -
CDR3 protein: ASSLGGTANTGELF; V gene: TRBV5-1; J gene: TRBJ2-2; CDR3 length: 14; clone size: -
CDR3 protein: AWSVWTGRTEAF; V gene: TRBV30; J gene: TRBJ1-1; CDR3 length: 12; clone size: -
CDR3 protein: ASSRGSFYEQY; V gene: TRBV11-2; J gene: TRBJ2-7; CDR3 length: 11; clone size: -
CDR3 protein: ASFAAGTQFPDTQY; V gene: TRBV27; J gene: TRBJ2-3; CDR3 length: 14; clone size: -
CDR3 protein: ASSLVDWGTEAF; V gene: TRBV6-5; J gene: TRBJ1-1; CDR3 length: 12; clone size: -
CDR3 protein: ASSVSSGGSYEQY; V gene: TRBV2; J gene: TRBJ2-7; CDR3 length: 13; clone size: once
CDR3 protein: ASSEDPGAPETQY; V gene: TRBV6-1; J gene: TRBJ2-5; CDR3 length: 13; clone size: once
CDR3 protein: AWSVGLHQETQY; V gene: TRBV30; J gene: TRBJ2-5; CDR3 length: 12; clone size: -
CDR3 protein: ASSESRTDEQY; V gene: TRBV6-1; J gene: TRBJ2-7; CDR3 length: 11; clone size: once
CDR3 protein: ASSAGTTGNTIY; V gene: TRBV9; J gene: TRBJ1-3; CDR3 length: 12; clone size: -
CDR3 protein: ASSQFDRADEQY; V gene: TRBV4-1; J gene: TRBJ2-7; CDR3 length: 12; clone size: -
CDR3 protein: ASSLGGAGDTQY; V gene: TRBV7-6; J gene: TRBJ2-3; CDR3 length: 12; clone size: -
CDR3 protein: ASSPQGDQPQH; V gene: TRBV18; J gene: TRBJ1-5; CDR3 length: 11; clone size: few
CDR3 protein: SVEDRWVPQGAAGANVLT; V gene: TRBV29-1; J gene: TRBJ2-6; CDR3 length: 18; clone size: -
CDR3 protein: ASIRRSFGLALLGSYEQY; V gene: TRBV6-4; J gene: TRBJ2-7; CDR3 length: 18; clone size: -
CDR3 protein: ASSRGQASNQPQH; V gene: TRBV6-5; J gene: TRBJ1-5; CDR3 length: 13; clone size: -
CDR3 protein: ASSSYRVYYGYT; V gene: TRBV6-1; J gene: TRBJ1-2; CDR3 length: 12; clone size: -